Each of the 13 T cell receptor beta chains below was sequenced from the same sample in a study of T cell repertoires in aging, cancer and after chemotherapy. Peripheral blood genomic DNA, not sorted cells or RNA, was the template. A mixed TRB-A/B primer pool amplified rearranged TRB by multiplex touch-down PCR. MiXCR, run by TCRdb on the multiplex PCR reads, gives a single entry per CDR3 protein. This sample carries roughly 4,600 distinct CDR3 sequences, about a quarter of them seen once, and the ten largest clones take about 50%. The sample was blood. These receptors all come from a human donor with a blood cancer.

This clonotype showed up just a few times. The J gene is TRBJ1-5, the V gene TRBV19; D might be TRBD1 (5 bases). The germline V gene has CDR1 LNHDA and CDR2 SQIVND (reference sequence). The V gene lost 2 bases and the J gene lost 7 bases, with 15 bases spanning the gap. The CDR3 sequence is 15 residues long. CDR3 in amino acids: CASSIRQGPRQPQHF. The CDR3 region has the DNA TGTGCCAGTAGTATAAGGCAGGGCCCACGGCAGCCCCAGCATTTT.

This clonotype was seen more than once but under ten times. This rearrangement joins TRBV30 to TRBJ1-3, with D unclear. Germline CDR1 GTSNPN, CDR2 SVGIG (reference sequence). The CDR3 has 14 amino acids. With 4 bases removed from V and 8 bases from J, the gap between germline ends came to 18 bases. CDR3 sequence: CAWKLSGPVDTIYF. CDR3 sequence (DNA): TGTGCCTGGAAACTGTCCGGGCCCGTGGACACCATATATTTT.

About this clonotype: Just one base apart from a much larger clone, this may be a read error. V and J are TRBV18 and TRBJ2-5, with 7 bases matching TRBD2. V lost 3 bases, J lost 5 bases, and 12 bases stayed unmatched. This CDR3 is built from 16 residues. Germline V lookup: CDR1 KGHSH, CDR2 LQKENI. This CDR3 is CASSPISGVAMETQYF. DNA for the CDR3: TGTGCCAGCTCACCGATCAGCGGGGTGGCCATGGAGACCCAGTACTTC.

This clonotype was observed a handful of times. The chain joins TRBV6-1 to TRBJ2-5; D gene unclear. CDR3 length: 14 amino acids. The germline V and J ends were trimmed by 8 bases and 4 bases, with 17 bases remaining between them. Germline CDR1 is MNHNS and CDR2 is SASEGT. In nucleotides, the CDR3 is TGTGCCAGCTGTTCCGACCCTGGGCGAGAGACCCAGTACTTC. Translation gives CASCSDPGRETQYF.

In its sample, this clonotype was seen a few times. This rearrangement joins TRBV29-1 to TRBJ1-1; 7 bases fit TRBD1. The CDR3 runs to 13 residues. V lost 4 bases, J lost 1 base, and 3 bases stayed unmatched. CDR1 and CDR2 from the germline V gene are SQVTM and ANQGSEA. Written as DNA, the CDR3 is TGCAGCGTTGCGAACAGGGGGAACACTGAAGCTTTCTTT. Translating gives CSVANRGNTEAFF.

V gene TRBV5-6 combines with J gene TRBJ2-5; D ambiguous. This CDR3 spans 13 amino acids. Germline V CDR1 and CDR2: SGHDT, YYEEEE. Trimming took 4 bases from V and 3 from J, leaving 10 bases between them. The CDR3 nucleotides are TGTGCCAGCAGCCTACGACCCAAAGAGACCCAGTACTTC. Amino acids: CASSLRPKETQYF. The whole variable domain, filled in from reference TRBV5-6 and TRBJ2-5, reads DAGVTQSPTHLIKTRGQQVTLRCSPKSGHDTVSWYQQALGQGPQFIFQYYEEEERQRGNFPDRFSGHQFPNYSSELNVNALLLGDSALYLCASSLRPKETQYFGPGTRLLVL.

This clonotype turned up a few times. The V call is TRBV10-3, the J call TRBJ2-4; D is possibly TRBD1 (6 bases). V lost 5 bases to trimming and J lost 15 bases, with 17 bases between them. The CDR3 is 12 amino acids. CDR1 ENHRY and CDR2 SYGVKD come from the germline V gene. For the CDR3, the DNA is TGTGCCATCAGTACCTCCGGGACACCTTTGTACTTC. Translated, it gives CAISTSGTPLYF.

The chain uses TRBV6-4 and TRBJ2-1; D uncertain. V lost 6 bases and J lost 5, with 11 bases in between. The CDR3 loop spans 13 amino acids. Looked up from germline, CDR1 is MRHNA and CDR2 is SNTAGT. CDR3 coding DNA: TGTGCCAGCAGCCCTAATGGGAACAATGAGCAGTTCTTC. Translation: CASSPNGNNEQFF.

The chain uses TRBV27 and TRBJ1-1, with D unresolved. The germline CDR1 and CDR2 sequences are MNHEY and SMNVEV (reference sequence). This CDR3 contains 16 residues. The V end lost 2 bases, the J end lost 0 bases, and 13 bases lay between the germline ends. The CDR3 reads CASSLTPSLMNTEAFF. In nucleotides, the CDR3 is TGTGCCAGCAGTTTAACCCCGTCATTAATGAACACTGAAGCTTTCTTT.

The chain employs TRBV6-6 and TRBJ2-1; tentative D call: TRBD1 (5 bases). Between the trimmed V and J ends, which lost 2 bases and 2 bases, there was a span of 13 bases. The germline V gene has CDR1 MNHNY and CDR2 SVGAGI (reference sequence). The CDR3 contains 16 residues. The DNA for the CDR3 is TGTGCCAGCAGTTACGGTCAAGGGGCCCCCTACAATGAGCAGTTCTTC. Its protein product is CASSYGQGAPYNEQFF.

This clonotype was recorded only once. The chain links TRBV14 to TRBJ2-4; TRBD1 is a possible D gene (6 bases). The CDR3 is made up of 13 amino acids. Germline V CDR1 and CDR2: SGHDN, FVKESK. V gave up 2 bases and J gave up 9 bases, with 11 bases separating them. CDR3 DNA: TGTGCCAGCAGCCAACAGGGGTATGGCATTCAGTACTTC. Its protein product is CASSQQGYGIQYF.

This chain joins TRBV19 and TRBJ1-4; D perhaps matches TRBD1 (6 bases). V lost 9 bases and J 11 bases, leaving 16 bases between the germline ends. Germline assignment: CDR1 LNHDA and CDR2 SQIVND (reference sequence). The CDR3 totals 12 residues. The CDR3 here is CASSPGVAKLFF. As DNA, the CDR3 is TGTGCCAGCAGCCCAGGGGTTGCGAAACTGTTTTTT. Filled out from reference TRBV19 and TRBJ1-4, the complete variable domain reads DGGITQSPKYLFRKEGQNVTLSCEQNLNHDAMYWYRQDPGQGLRLIYYSQIVNDFQKGDIAEGYSVSREKKESFPLTVTSAQKNPTAFYLCASSPGVAKLFFGSGTQLSVL.

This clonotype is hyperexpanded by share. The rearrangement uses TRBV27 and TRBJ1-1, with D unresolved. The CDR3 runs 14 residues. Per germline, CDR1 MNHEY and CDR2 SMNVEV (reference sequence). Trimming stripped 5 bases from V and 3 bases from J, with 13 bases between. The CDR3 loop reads CASSRAIRDTEAFF. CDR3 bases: TGTGCCAGCAGTAGGGCCATACGGGACACTGAAGCTTTCTTT.